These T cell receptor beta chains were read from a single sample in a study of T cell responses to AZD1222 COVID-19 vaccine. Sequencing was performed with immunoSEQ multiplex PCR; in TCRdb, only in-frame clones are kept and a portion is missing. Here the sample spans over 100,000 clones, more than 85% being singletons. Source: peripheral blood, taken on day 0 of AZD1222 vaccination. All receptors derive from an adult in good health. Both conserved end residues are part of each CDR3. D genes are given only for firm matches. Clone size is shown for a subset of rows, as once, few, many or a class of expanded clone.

CDR3 DNA: TGTGCCAGCAGCGCCCGGACAGGGGGCAGCTATGGCTACACCTTC
CDR3 protein: CASSARTGGSYGYTF
J gene: TRBJ1-2
D gene: TRBD1
V gene: TRBV9
clone size: .

CDR3 DNA: TGTGCCAGCAGTCGGGGGACTAGGAATCAAGAGACCCAGTACTTC
CDR3 protein: CASSRGTRNQETQYF
J gene: TRBJ2-5
D gene: TRBD2
V gene: TRBV9
clone size: once

CDR3 DNA: TGTGCCAGCAACCCCTCCGTTCCGGGCTACACCTTC
CDR3 protein: CASNPSVPGYTF
J gene: TRBJ1-2
D gene: .
V gene: TRBV6-5
clone size: .

CDR3 DNA: TGTGCCAGCAGAGACAGCCAATTTAAGGGAGGCTACACCTTC
CDR3 protein: CASRDSQFKGGYTF
J gene: TRBJ1-2
D gene: .
V gene: TRBV28
clone size: .

CDR3 DNA: TGTGCCAGCAGCAAAGTGATAAGTCGCTACCTTCATCCGGGACGGAAACCTAGCACAGATACGCAGTATTTT
CDR3 protein: CASSKVISRYLHPGRKPSTDTQYF
J gene: TRBJ2-3
D gene: .
V gene: TRBV21-1
clone size: .

CDR3 DNA: TGTGCCACCAGCAGACCTTACAGGGGGGAACCCCTCCACTTT
CDR3 protein: CATSRPYRGEPLHF
J gene: TRBJ1-6
D gene: TRBD1
V gene: TRBV15
clone size: .

CDR3 DNA: TGTGCCACCAGCAGAGAGAGCCCCGATCAGCCCCAGCATTTT
CDR3 protein: CATSRESPDQPQHF
J gene: TRBJ1-5
D gene: .
V gene: TRBV15
clone size: .

CDR3 DNA: TGTGCCAGCAGTACAGGGGGCGGGAGTCAGCCCCAGCATTTT
CDR3 protein: CASSTGGGSQPQHF
J gene: TRBJ1-5
D gene: TRBD1
V gene: TRBV6-2/TRBV6-3
clone size: .

CDR3 DNA: TGTGCCAGCAGTGAATCAGATTCCGGAGGCAATCAGCCCCAGCATTTT
CDR3 protein: CASSESDSGGNQPQHF
J gene: TRBJ1-5
D gene: .
V gene: TRBV25-1
clone size: .

CDR3 DNA: TGTGCCAGCAGCTTTGGACTGCTCACAGATACGCAGTATTTT
CDR3 protein: CASSFGLLTDTQYF
J gene: TRBJ2-3
D gene: .
V gene: TRBV7-3
clone size: once

CDR3 DNA: TGTGCCAGCAGCGGCACAGGAGCGTTCGTCTCCTACGAGCAGTACTTC
CDR3 protein: CASSGTGAFVSYEQYF
J gene: TRBJ2-7
D gene: .
V gene: TRBV7-9
clone size: .

CDR3 DNA: TGTGCCAGCAGCCAAGATCTCCGGGCGGGGGGAAAACAGGAGACCCAGTACTTC
CDR3 protein: CASSQDLRAGGKQETQYF
J gene: TRBJ2-5
D gene: TRBD2
V gene: TRBV4-2
clone size: .

CDR3 DNA: TGTGCCAGCTCACGGTTCACGGGGGACGCCCAGAAAGAGCAGTACTTC
CDR3 protein: CASSRFTGDAQKEQYF
J gene: TRBJ2-7
D gene: .
V gene: TRBV18
clone size: .

CDR3 DNA: TGTGCCAGCAGTTACGGGGACATCCAAGAGACCCAGTACTTC
CDR3 protein: CASSYGDIQETQYF
J gene: TRBJ2-5
D gene: .
V gene: TRBV6-2/TRBV6-3
clone size: .

CDR3 DNA: TGTGCCAGTAGTATGGAACAGGGGGCGGGTACTGAAGCTTTCTTT
CDR3 protein: CASSMEQGAGTEAFF
J gene: TRBJ1-1
D gene: TRBD1
V gene: TRBV19
clone size: .

CDR3 DNA: TGTGCCAGCAAGTGGGGACAGGGGAGAGAAGAGACCCAGTACTTC
CDR3 protein: CASKWGQGREETQYF
J gene: TRBJ2-5
D gene: TRBD1
V gene: TRBV6-5
clone size: few

CDR3 DNA: TGTGCCAGCAGCTTATTGTCTGGCAATGAGCAGTTCTTC
CDR3 protein: CASSLLSGNEQFF
J gene: TRBJ2-1
D gene: .
V gene: TRBV11-2
clone size: .

CDR3 DNA: TGTGCCAGCAGCTTATTTGACCGACAGGGGTACGAGCAGTACTTC
CDR3 protein: CASSLFDRQGYEQYF
J gene: TRBJ2-7
D gene: TRBD1
V gene: TRBV7-8
clone size: .

CDR3 DNA: TGTGCCAGCAGCTTAAGCGGGAGCTCCTACAATGAGCAGTTCTTC
CDR3 protein: CASSLSGSSYNEQFF
J gene: TRBJ2-1
D gene: TRBD2
V gene: TRBV7-3
clone size: .

CDR3 DNA: TGTGCCAGCAGCTATCATAGCAATCAGCCCCAGCATTTT
CDR3 protein: CASSYHSNQPQHF
J gene: TRBJ1-5
D gene: .
V gene: TRBV7-2
clone size: .

CDR3 DNA: TGTGCCAGCAAAGGTTCGAGGGCGGGAGGGGAATTCTTC
CDR3 protein: CASKGSRAGGEFF
J gene: TRBJ2-1
D gene: TRBD2
V gene: TRBV27
clone size: .